Each of the 5 T cell receptor beta chains below was sequenced from the same sample in a study of CD8 T cells in ankylosing spondylitis. TCRdb re-derived calls from the 5' RACE reads in MiXCR, one entry per CDR3 protein. This sample has 250,000 to 350,000 distinct CDR3 sequences, with 20% found just once. The sample consisted of blood, either unsorted or a sorted T cell fraction (not recorded which). These receptors were obtained from a male donor with ankylosing spondylitis or in good health (not recorded which).

J is TRBJ2-5 and V is TRBV20-1; 7 bases map to TRBD2. The CDR3 covers 15 residues. The germline V gene encodes CDR1 DFQATT and CDR2 SNEGSKA (reference sequence). The V and J ends lost 6 bases and 5 bases, in that order; junction bases with no gene match: 15. The CDR3 sequence is CSAGRPGLKGETQYF. CDR3 coding DNA: TGCAGTGCGGGTAGACCGGGACTAAAAGGGGAGACCCAGTACTTC.

This sequence joins TRBV6-4 and TRBJ2-7, with D maybe TRBD2 (6 bases). Per germline, CDR1 MRHNA and CDR2 SNTAGT. V gave up 8 bases and J gave up 6 bases, with 11 bases separating them. The CDR3 totals 11 residues. CDR3 loop: CASRRRAEQYV. For the CDR3, the DNA is TGTGCCAGCCGGCGGAGGGCCGAGCAGTACGTC.

This chain joins TRBV12-3 or TRBV12-4 and TRBJ2-2; 10 nucleotides align to TRBD1. This CDR3 has 16 amino acids. V dropped 6 bases and J dropped 6; count of bases not matched to a gene: 10. The DNA of the CDR3 is TGTGCCAGCAGACCCGGGACAGGGGAAGGGGCCGGGGAGCTGTTTTTT. Protein: CASRPGTGEGAGELFF.

This clonotype was counted a few times. This chain uses TRBV3-1 with TRBJ2-7, with 7 bases that match TRBD1. CDR1 and CDR2 (germline): LGHDT, YNNKEL (reference sequence). CDR3 length equals 13 residues. The J segment lost 6 bases and the V segment lost 3 bases, leaving 5 bases of the junction unmatched. The CDR3 DNA follows: TGTGCCAGCAGCCAGACAGGGTCTGCCGAGCAGTACGTC. This translates into CASSQTGSAEQYV.

This clonotype showed up just a few times. This chain's CDR3 is CASSLRIGGYMEKLFF. CDR3 nucleotide sequence: TGTGCCAGCAGTTTACGCATCGGGGGTTACATGGAAAAACTGTTTTTT. This sequence joins TRBV12-3 or TRBV12-4 and TRBJ1-4; tentatively, D is TRBD1 (5 bases). The CDR3 is made up of 16 amino acids. V was shortened by 2 bases and J by 8 bases, with 18 bases between the two germline ends.